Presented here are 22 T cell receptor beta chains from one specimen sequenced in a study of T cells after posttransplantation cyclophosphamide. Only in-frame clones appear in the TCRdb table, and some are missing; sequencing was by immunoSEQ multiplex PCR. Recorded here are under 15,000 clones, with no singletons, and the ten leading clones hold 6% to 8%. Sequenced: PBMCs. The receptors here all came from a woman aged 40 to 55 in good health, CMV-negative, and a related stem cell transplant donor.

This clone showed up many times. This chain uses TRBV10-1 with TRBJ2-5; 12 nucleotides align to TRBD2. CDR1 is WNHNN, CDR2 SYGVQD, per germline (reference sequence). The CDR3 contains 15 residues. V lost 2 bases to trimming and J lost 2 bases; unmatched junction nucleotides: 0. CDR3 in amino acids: CASSEGTSGQETQYF. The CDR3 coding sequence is TGCGCCAGCAGTGAGGGGACTAGCGGGCAAGAGACCCAGTACTTC.

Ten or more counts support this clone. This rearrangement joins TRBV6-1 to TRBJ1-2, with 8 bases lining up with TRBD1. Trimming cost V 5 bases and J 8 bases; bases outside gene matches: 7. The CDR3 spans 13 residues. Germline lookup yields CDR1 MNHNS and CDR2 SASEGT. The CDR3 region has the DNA TGTGCCAGCAGTTTAGACAGGGGAGACGGCTACACCTTC. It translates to CASSLDRGDGYTF.

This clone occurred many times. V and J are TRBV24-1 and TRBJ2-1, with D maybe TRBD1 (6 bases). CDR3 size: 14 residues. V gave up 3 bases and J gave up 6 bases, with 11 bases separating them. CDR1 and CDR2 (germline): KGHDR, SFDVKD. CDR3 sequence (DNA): TGTGCCACCAGTGATCCAGGGACACTCAATGAGCAGTTCTTC. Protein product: CATSDPGTLNEQFF.

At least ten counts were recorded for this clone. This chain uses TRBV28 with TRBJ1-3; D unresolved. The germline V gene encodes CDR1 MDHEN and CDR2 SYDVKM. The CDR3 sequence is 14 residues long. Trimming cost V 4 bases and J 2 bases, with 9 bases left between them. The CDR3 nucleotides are TGTGCCAGCAGTTCTCGGGTGGCTGGAAACACCATATATTTT. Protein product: CASSSRVAGNTIYF.

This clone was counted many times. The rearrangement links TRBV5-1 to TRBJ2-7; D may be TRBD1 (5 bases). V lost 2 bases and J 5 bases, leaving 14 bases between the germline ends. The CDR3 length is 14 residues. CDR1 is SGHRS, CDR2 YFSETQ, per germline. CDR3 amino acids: CASSFSWGKNEQYF. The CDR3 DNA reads TGCGCCAGCAGCTTTTCCTGGGGCAAGAACGAGCAGTACTTC.

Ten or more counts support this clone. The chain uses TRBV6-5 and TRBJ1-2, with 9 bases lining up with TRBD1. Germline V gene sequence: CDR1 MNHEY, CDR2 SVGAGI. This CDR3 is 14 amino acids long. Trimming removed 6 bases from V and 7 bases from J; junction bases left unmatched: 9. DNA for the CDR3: TGTGCCAGCAGGGCGGGACAGGGTCTTCGTGGCTACACCTTC. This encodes CASRAGQGLRGYTF.

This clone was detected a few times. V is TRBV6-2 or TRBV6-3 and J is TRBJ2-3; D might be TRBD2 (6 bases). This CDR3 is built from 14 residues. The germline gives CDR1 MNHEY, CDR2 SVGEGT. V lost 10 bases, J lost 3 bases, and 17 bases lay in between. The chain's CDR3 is CATLRLGLTDTQYF. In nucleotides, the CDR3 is TGTGCCACCCTCCGACTAGGGTTGACAGATACGCAGTATTTT.

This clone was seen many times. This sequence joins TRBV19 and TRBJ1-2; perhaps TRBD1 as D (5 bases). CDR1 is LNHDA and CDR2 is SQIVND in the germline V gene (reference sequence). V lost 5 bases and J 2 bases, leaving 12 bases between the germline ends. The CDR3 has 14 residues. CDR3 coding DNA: TGTGCCAGTAGTCACTTGGACAACAACTATGGCTACACCTTC. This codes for CASSHLDNNYGYTF.

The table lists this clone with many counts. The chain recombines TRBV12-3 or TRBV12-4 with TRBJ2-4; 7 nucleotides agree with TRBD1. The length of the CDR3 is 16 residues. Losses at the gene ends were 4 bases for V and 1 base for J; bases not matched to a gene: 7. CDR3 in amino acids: CASSSGGVVAKNIQYF. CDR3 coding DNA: TGTGCCAGCAGTTCAGGGGGAGTGGTGGCCAAAAACATTCAGTACTTC.

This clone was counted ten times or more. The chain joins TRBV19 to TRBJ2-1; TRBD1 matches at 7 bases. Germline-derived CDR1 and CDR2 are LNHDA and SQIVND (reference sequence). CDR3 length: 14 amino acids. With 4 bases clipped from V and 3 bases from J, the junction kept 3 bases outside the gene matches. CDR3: CASSTQGIYNEQFF. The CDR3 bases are TGTGCCAGTAGTACACAGGGGATCTACAATGAGCAGTTCTTC.

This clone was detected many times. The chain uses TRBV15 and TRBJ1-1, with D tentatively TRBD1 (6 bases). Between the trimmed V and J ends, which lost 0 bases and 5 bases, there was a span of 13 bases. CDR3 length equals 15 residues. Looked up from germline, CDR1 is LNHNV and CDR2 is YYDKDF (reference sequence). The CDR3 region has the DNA TGTGCCACCAGCAGAGAAAACAGGGTTATGACTGAAGCTTTCTTT. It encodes CATSRENRVMTEAFF. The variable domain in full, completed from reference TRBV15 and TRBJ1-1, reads DAMVIQNPRYQVTQFGKPVTLSCSQTLNHNVMYWYQQKSSQAPKLLFHYYDKDFNNEADTPDNFQSRRPNTSFCFLDIRSPGLGDTAMYLCATSRENRVMTEAFFGQGTRLTVV.

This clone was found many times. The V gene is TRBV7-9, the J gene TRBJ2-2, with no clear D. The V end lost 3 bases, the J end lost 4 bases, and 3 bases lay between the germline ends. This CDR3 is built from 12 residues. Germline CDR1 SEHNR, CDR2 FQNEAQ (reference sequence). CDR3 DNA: TGTGCCAGCAGCTTCTCCACCGGGGAGCTGTTTTTT. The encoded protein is CASSFSTGELFF.

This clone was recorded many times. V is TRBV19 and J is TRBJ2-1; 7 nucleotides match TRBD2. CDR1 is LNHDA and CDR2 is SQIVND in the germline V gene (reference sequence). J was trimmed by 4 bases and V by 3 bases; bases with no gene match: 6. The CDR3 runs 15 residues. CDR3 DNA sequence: TGTGCCAGTAGTATTTTCGCGGGAGCGTACAATGAGCAGTTCTTC. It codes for CASSIFAGAYNEQFF.

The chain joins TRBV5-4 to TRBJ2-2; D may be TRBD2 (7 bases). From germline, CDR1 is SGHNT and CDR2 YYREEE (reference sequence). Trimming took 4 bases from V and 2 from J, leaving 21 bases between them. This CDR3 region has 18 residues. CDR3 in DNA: TGTGCCAGCAGCCCGTTGGGGGGGGCGCTGGGTAACACCGGGGAGCTGTTTTTT. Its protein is CASSPLGGALGNTGELFF.

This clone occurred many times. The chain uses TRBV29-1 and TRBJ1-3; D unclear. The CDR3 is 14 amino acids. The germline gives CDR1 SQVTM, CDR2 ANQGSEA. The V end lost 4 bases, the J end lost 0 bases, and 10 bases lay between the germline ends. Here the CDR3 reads CSVGAGGSGNTIYF. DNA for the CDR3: TGCAGCGTTGGGGCAGGAGGCTCTGGAAACACCATATATTTT.

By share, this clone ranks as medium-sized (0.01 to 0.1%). CDR3 region: CASSPVTKTGSNEQFF. The CDR3 DNA sequence: TGTGCCAGCAGCCCCGTGACCAAGACAGGCTCAAATGAGCAGTTCTTC. V usage is TRBV12-3 or TRBV12-4 and J usage is TRBJ2-1; D perhaps matches TRBD1 (6 bases). V was pared by 6 bases and J by 7 bases, with 22 bases between. This CDR3 contains 16 residues.

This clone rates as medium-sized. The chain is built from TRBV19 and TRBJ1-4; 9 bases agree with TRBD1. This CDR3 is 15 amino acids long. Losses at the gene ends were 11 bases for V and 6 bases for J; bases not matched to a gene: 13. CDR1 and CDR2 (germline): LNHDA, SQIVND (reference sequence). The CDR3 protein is CASKVMGTGHEKLFF. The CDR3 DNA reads TGTGCCTCAAAAGTAATGGGGACAGGGCATGAAAAACTGTTTTTT. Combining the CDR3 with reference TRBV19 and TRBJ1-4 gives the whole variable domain DGGITQSPKYLFRKEGQNVTLSCEQNLNHDAMYWYRQDPGQGLRLIYYSQIVNDFQKGDIAEGYSVSREKKESFPLTVTSAQKNPTAFYLCASKVMGTGHEKLFFGSGTQLSVL.

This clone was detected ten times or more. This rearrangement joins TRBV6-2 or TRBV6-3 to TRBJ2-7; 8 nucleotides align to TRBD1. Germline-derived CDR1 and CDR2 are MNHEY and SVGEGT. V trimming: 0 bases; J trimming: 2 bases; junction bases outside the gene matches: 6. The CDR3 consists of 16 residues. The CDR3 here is CASSYSAGQGPYEQYF. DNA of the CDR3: TGTGCCAGCAGTTACTCCGCAGGACAGGGACCCTACGAGCAGTACTTC.

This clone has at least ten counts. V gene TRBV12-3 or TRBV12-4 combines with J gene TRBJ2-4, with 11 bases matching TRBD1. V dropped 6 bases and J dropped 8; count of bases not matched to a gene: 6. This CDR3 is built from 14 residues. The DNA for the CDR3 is TGTGCCAGCAGCTTTGGGACAGGGGGAGACATTCAGTACTTC. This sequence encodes CASSFGTGGDIQYF.

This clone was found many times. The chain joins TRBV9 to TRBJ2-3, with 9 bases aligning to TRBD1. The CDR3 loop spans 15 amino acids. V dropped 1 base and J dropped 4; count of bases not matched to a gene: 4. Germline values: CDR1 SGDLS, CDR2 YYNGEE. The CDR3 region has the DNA TGTGCCAGCAGCGTATCGACAGGGGGGTCAGATACGCAGTATTTT. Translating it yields CASSVSTGGSDTQYF.

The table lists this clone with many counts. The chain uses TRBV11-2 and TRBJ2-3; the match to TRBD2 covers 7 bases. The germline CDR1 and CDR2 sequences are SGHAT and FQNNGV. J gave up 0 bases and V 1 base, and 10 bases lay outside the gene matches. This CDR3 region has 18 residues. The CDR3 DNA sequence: TGTGCCAGCAGCTTAGTCACCCACTATAGCGGGAGCACAGATACGCAGTATTTT. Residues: CASSLVTHYSGSTDTQYF.

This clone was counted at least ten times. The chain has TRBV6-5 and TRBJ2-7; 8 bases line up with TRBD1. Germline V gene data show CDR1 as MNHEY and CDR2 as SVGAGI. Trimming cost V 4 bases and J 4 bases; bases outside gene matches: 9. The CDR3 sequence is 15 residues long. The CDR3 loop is CASSSARGHRYEQYF. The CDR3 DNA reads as TGTGCCAGCAGTTCCGCCAGGGGGCATAGGTACGAGCAGTACTTC.